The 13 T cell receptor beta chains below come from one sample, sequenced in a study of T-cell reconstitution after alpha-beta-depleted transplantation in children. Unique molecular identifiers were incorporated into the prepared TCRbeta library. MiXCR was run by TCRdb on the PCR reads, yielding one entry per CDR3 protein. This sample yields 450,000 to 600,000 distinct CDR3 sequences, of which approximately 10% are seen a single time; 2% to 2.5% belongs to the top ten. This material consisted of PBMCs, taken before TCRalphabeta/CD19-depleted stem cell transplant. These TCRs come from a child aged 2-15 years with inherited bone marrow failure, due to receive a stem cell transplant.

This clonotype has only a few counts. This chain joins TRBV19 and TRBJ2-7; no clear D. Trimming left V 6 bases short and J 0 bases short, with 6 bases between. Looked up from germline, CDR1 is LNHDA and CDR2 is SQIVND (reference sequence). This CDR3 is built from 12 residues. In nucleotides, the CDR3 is TGTGCCAGTAGCGGCAACTCCTACGAGCAGTACTTC. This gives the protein CASSGNSYEQYF.

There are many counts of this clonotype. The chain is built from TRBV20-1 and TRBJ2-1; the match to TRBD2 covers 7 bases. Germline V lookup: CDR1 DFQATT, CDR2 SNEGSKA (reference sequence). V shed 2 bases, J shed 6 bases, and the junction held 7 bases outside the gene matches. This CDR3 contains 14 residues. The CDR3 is CSARRGSISNEQFF. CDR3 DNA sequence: TGCAGTGCTAGACGCGGGAGTATCAGCAATGAGCAGTTCTTC.

Here the CDR3 reads CSARTGGYETQYF. The CDR3 DNA reads TGCAGTGCCCGGACAGGGGGCTATGAGACCCAGTACTTC. The chain joins TRBV20-1 to TRBJ2-5; 11 bases are shared with TRBD1. Germline V lookup: CDR1 DFQATT, CDR2 SNEGSKA (reference sequence). J gave up 5 bases and V 6 bases, and 5 bases lay outside the gene matches. The CDR3 contains 13 residues.

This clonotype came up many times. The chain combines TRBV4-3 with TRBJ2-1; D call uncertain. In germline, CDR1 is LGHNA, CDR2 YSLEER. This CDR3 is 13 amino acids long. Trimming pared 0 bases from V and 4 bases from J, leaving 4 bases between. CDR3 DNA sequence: TGCGCCAGCAGCCAAGACTATTACAATGAGCAGTTCTTC. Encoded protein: CASSQDYYNEQFF.

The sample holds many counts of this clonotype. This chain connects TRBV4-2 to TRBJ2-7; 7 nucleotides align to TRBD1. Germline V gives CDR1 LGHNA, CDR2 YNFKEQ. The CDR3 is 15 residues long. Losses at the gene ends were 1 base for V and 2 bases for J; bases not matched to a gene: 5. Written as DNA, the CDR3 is TGTGCCAGCAGCCAAGTAGGGACAGAACCCTACGAGCAGTACTTC. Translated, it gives CASSQVGTEPYEQYF.

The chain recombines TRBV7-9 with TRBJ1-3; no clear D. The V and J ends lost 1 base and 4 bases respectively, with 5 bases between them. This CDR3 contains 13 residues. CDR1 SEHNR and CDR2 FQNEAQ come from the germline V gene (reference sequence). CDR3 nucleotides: TGTGCCAGCAGCTTAGTCGGGGGAAACACCATATATTTT. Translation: CASSLVGGNTIYF. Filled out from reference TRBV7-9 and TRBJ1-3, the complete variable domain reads DTGVSQNPRHKITKRGQNVTFRCDPISEHNRLYWYRQTLGQGPEFLTYFQNEAQLEKSRLLSDRFSAERPKGSFSTLEIQRTEQGDSAMYLCASSLVGGNTIYFGEGSWLTVV.

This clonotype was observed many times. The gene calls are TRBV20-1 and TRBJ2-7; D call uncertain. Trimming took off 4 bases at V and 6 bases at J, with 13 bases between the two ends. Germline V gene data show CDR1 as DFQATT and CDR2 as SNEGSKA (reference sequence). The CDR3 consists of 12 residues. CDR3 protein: CSATRSVAEQYF. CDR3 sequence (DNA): TGCAGTGCTACACGGTCCGTTGCCGAGCAGTACTTC.

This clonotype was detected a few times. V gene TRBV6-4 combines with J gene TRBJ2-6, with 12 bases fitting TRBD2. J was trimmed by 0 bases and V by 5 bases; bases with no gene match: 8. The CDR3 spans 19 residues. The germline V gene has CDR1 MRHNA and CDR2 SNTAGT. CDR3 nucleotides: TGTGCCAGCAGTCGACGACTAGCGGGAGAAACCTCTGGGGCCAACGTCCTGACTTTC. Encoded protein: CASSRRLAGETSGANVLTF.

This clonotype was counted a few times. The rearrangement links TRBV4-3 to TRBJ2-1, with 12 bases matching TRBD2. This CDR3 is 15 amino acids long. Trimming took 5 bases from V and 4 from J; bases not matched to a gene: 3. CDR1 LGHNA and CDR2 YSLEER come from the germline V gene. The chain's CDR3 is CASSKGLAGYNEQFF. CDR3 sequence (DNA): TGCGCCAGCAGCAAAGGACTAGCGGGGTACAATGAGCAGTTCTTC.

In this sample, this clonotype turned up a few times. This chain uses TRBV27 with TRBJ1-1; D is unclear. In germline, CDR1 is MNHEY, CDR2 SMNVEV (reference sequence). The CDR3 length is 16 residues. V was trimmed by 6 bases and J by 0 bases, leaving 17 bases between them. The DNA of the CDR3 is TGTGCCAGCAGCCCCGGATGGGGTAAGATGAACACTGAAGCTTTCTTT. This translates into CASSPGWGKMNTEAFF.

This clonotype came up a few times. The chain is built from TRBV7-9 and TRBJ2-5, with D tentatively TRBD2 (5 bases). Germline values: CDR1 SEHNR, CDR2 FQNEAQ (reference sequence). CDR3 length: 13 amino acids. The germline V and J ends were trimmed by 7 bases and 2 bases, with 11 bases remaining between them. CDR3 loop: CASTPDWQETQYF. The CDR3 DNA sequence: TGTGCCAGCACCCCGGACTGGCAAGAGACCCAGTACTTC.

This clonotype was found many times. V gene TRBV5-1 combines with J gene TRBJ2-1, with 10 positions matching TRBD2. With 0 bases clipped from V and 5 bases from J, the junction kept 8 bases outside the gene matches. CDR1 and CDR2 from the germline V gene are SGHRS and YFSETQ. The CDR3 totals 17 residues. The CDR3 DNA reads TGCGCCAGCAGCTTGGCCTCTAGCGGGAGTGGCAACAATGAGCAGTTCTTC. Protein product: CASSLASSGSGNNEQFF.

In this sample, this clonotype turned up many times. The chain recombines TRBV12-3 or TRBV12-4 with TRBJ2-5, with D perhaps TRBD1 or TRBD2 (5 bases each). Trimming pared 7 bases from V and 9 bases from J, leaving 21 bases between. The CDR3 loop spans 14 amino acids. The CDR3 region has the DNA TGTGCCAGCAATCCCCCACTGGGGGATGGGGCCCAGTACTTC. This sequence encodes CASNPPLGDGAQYF.